This TCR beta chain stems from a study of blood T cell repertoires in COVID-19. Overall study context: The samples span acute and convalescent COVID-19 from the United States, Italy and Spain.

Germline V lookup: CDR1 MNHNY, CDR2 SVGAGI (reference sequence). The CDR3 spans 15 residues. V dropped 5 bases and J dropped 1 base, with 12 bases sitting between them. Assay: immunoSEQ multiplex PCR; the TCRdb copy retains only in-frame clones and omits some. The sample lists about 150,000 clones, 70% to 90% occurring once. This receptor was obtained from a middle-aged woman with active or convalescent COVID-19. This rearrangement joins TRBV6-6 to TRBJ1-5; D unclear. The specimen sequenced was peripheral blood. In nucleotides, the CDR3 is TGTGCCAGCAGTGCGGATTTAGGCAGCAATCAGCCCCAGCATTTT. This sequence encodes CASSADLGSNQPQHF.